This TCR beta chain was captured in a study of blood T cells in healthy people across ages. This clonotype was seen a handful of times. Antigen: not known. The second PCR ran about 6 to 11 cycles with a sample-barcoded 5' primer and J-beta primers. Every cDNA was tagged by a template-switch adaptor with 12 random nucleotides. In TCRdb, the 5' RACE reads were re-called with MiXCR into one record per CDR3 protein. The table has around 1,000,000 distinct CDR3 sequences, 20% to 25% seen once; the top ten hold less than 0.85%. Study observations and caveats: The long-lived group displayed more naive CD4+ cells, plus higher diversity, than the aged donors did.

The sample was also linked to a second study, of T cells of mothers and their children. That work adds: Per mother, over 9.5 million TCR beta CDR3 reads were obtained; per child, about 3.3 million.

This receptor was obtained from a girl aged 2 to 9 in good health. Material: blood.

CDR3 in amino acids: CASSRRDSGSWEQYF. CDR3 coding DNA: TGTGCCAGCTCGCGCCGGGACAGCGGATCTTGGGAGCAGTACTTC. The V call is TRBV18, the J call TRBJ2-7; TRBD1 matches at 7 bases. The germline V gene encodes CDR1 KGHSH and CDR2 LQKENI. The CDR3 has 15 amino acids. V lost 6 bases to trimming and J lost 7 bases; unmatched junction nucleotides: 15.